What follows describes a single T cell receptor (beta chain). These data come from a study of blood T cell repertoires in COVID-19. Across the study: COVID-19 samples collected from the United States, Italy and Spain covered acute and convalescent phases. T cells, B-cell-depleted T cells, or PBMCs provided the cDNA or gDNA that served as material.

Original handling: Amplification with reference gene primers provided the estimates of nucleated cell counts. The protocol was immunoSEQ multiplex PCR, while the TCRdb copy is restricted to in-frame clones and leaves out a portion. The V and J calls and clone size come from that table; D and trimming were worked out from the DNA. The sample lists about 190,000 clones, approximately 78% occurring once. This CDR3 has 14 amino acids. Germline CDR1 reads ENHRY; CDR2 reads SYGVKD. With V trimmed by 6 bases and J by 3 bases, 6 bases remained unmatched. This sequence joins TRBV10-3 and TRBJ1-2; 8 bases map to TRBD1. Source material: peripheral blood. This clonotype was obtained from a woman of 80 years or more with active or convalescent COVID-19. The CDR3 protein is CAISLTDRDYGYTF. In DNA, the CDR3 is TGTGCCATCAGCCTAACGGACAGGGACTATGGCTACACCTTC.